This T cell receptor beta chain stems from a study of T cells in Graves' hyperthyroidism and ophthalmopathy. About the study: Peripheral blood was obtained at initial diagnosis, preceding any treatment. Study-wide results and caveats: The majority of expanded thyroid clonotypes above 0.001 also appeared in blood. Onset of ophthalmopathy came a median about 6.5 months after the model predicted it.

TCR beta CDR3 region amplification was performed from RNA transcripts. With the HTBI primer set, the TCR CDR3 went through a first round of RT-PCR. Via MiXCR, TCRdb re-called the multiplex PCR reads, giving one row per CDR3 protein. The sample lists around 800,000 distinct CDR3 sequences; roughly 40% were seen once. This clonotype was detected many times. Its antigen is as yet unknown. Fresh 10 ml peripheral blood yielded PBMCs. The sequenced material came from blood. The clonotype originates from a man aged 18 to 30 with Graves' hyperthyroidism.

Here the CDR3 DNA reads TGTGCCAGCAGTGGCCGAGTAGCAATCACCGGGGAGCTGTTTTTT. The encoded protein is CASSGRVAITGELFF. The rearrangement joins TRBV2 to TRBJ2-2; D uncertain. Germline lookup yields CDR1 SNHLY and CDR2 FYNNEI. This CDR3 is 15 amino acids long. V gave up 4 bases and J gave up 4 bases, with 13 bases separating them.